This T cell receptor (beta chain) comes out of a study of T cell repertoires in cytomegalovirus infection. Study in general: Public TCR beta signature analysis indicated the presence of both CMV infection and matching HLA type.

In TCRdb, the reads were re-called with MiXCR into one record per CDR3 protein. Among about 110,000 distinct CDR3 sequences listed, 9.5% to 13% were seen once. The study's findings and limits: Totalled public TCR beta family frequency picked out people who carried CMV plus the relevant HLA. Ex vivo responses were dominated by HLA-C-restricted CMV-specific TCR beta clonotypes.

Per germline, CDR1 LNHDA and CDR2 SQIVND (reference sequence). V was cut by 0 bases and J by 4 bases, with 15 bases left in between. The CDR3 has 16 residues. This clonotype was seen many times. As yet, its antigen is unknown. The chain employs TRBV19 and TRBJ1-2; the D gene is possibly TRBD1 (5 bases). The clonotype comes from a human donor in good health (CMV status not recorded). Some clones in this sample may be carry-over from other donors' samples. Sample: PBMCs, sequenced either directly or after in vitro stimulation (not recorded which). The CDR3 spells CASSIDRMARAYGYTF. The CDR3 nucleotides read TGTGCCAGTAGTATAGATCGAATGGCCAGGGCCTATGGCTACACCTTC.